The 9 T cell receptor beta chains in this list originate from one sample, sequenced in a study of CD8+ T cells in alopecia areata. CD4+ cells obtained from a few patients were subjected to sorting into CD25+CD127- cells. In each case, RNA was isolated and then reverse transcribed into cDNA as the sequencing template. Profiled with immunoSEQ multiplex PCR; TCRdb holds only in-frame clones, not every one. The sample records about 20,000 clones, roughly two thirds being singletons. The specimen sequenced was CD4+ Tregs sorted from blood. The source of these receptors is a human donor with alopecia areata.

The chain combines TRBV5-1 with TRBJ2-2; D gene unclear. V was cut by 1 base and J by 1 base, with 8 bases left in between. The germline V gene has CDR1 SGHRS and CDR2 YFSETQ. The CDR3 has 15 amino acids. The CDR3 bases are TGCGCCAGCAGCTTGATCGGCAGGAACACCGGGGAGCTGTTTTTT. This encodes CASSLIGRNTGELFF.

This clone was seen only a few times. The chain couples TRBV29-1 to TRBJ2-4; the D call may be TRBD1 or TRBD2 (6 bases each). CDR3 size: 12 residues. V shed 4 bases and J shed 5 bases, with 9 bases lying between them. CDR1 and CDR2 from the germline V gene are SQVTM and ANQGSEA. CDR3 residues: CSVARGENIQYF. In DNA, the CDR3 is TGCAGCGTTGCGAGGGGGGAAAACATTCAGTACTTC. Combining the CDR3 with reference TRBV29-1 and TRBJ2-4 gives the whole variable domain SAVISQKPSRDICQRGTSLTIQCQVDSQVTMMFWYRQQPGQSLTLIATANQGSEATYESGFVIDKFPISRPNLTFSTLTVSNMSPEDSSIYLCSVARGENIQYFGAGTRLSVL.

This rearrangement joins TRBV27 to TRBJ1-1, with D possibly TRBD1 on 5 matching bases. The CDR3 length is 13 residues. CDR1 MNHEY and CDR2 SMNVEV come from the germline V gene (reference sequence). The CDR3 coding sequence is TGTGAAACACGACCGGGGGTCCGCGCTGAAGCTTTCTTT. This sequence encodes CETRPGVRAEAFF.

J is TRBJ1-1 and V is TRBV11-2; no clear D gene. Deletions cut 3 bases from V and 4 bases from J, with 9 bases between. CDR3 length equals 13 residues. Germline V CDR1 and CDR2: SGHAT, FQNNGV. CDR3 residues: CASSFGRGTEAFF. The DNA of the CDR3 is TGTGCCAGCAGCTTTGGGCGGGGCACTGAAGCTTTCTTT.

The chain combines TRBV7-9 with TRBJ2-7; TRBD1 is a possible D gene (5 bases). CDR3 size: 13 residues. Trimming stripped 5 bases from V and 3 bases from J, with 11 bases between. Germline V gives CDR1 SEHNR, CDR2 FQNEAQ (reference sequence). The CDR3: CASSPQGYYEQYF. The CDR3 DNA sequence: TGTGCCAGCAGCCCTCAGGGATACTACGAGCAGTACTTC.

The chain links TRBV7-2 to TRBJ1-6; possibly TRBD1 for D (5 bases). The germline gives CDR1 SGHTA, CDR2 FQGNSA. CDR3 length: 18 residues. Trimming cost V 5 bases and J 7 bases, with 24 bases left between them. CDR3 sequence: CASSAAGTGTGRNSPLHF. The CDR3 DNA is TGTGCCAGCAGCGCAGCCGGAACTGGGACGGGAAGAAATTCACCCCTCCACTTT.

The chain uses TRBV29-1 and TRBJ2-7; 7 positions match TRBD1. CDR3 length: 14 residues. The junction had 8 bases not matched to a gene; V was cut back by 3 bases and J by 3 bases. CDR1 and CDR2 from the germline V gene are SQVTM and ANQGSEA. For the CDR3, the DNA is TGCAGCGTTGAGAGTAGGGGGCAAAACTACGAGCAGTACTTC. Translation: CSVESRGQNYEQYF.

DNA of the CDR3: TGTGCCTGGGGGACAGGGGGCAGTTACGAGCAGTACTTC. As protein: CAWGTGGSYEQYF. The chain recombines TRBV30 with TRBJ2-7; 12 positions agree with TRBD1. Looked up from germline, CDR1 is GTSNPN and CDR2 is SVGIG (reference sequence). The trim removed 5 bases at V and 4 bases at J, leaving 3 bases unmatched. This CDR3 has 13 residues. The variable domain in full, with the rest retrieved from reference TRBV30 and TRBJ2-7, is SQTIHQWPATLVQPVGSPLSLECTVEGTSNPNLYWYRQAAGRGLQLLFYSVGIGQISSEVPQNLSASRPQDRQFILSSKKLLLSDSGFYLCAWGTGGSYEQYFGPGTRLTVT.

The chain couples TRBV5-1 to TRBJ2-7, with 11 bases lining up with TRBD2. The V gene end was trimmed by 4 bases and the J gene end by 3 bases; junction bases not matched to a gene: 3. The V gene's germline CDR1 is SGHRS and CDR2 YFSETQ. The CDR3 has 14 amino acids. CDR3 loop: CASSAGTSGYEQYF. The CDR3 bases are TGCGCCAGCAGCGCCGGGACTAGCGGCTACGAGCAGTACTTC.